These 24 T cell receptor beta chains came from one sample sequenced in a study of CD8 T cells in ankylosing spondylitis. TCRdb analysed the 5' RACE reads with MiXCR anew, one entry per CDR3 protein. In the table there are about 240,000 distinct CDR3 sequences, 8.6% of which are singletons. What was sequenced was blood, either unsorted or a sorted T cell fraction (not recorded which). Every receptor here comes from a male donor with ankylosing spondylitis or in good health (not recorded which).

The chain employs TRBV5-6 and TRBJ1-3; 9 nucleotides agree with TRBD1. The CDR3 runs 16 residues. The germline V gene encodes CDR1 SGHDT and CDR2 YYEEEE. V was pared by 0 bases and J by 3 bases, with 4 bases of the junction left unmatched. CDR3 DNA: TGTGCCAGCAGCTTGGTGGACAGGGGTCTTGGAAACACCATATATTTT. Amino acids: CASSLVDRGLGNTIYF.

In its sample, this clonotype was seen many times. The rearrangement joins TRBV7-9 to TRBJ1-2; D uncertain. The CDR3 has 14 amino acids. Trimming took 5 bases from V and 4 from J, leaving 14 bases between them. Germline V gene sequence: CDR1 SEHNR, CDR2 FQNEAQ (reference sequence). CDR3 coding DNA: TGTGCCAGCAGCCCCCCGGGCAGCTTCTATGGCTACACCTTC. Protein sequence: CASSPPGSFYGYTF.

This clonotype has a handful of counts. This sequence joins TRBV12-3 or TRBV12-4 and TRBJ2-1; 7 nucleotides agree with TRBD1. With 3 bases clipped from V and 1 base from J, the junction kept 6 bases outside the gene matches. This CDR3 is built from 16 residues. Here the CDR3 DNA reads TGTGCCAGCAGTTTTAGGGCGACAGGGTCCTACAATGAGCAGTTCTTC. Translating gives CASSFRATGSYNEQFF.

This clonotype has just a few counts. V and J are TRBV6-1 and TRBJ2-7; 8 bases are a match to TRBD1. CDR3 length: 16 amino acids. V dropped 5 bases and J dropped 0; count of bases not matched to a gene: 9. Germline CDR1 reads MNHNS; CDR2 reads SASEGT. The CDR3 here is CASSRNQGAVSYEQYF. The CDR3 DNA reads TGTGCCAGCAGTCGGAACCAGGGGGCGGTCTCCTACGAGCAGTACTTC.

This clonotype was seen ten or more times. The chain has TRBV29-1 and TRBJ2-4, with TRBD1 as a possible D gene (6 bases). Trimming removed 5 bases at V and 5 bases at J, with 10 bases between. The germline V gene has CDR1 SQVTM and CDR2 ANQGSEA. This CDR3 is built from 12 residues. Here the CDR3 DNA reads TGCAGCGTTTTGCCAGGGGAAAACATTCAGTACTTC. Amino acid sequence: CSVLPGENIQYF.

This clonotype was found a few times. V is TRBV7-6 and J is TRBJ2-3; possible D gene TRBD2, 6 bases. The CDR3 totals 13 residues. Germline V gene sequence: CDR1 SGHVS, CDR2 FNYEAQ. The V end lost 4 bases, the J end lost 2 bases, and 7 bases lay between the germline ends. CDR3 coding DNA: TGTGCCAGCAGCTCGGGAGTCACAGATACGCAGTATTTT. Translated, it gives CASSSGVTDTQYF.

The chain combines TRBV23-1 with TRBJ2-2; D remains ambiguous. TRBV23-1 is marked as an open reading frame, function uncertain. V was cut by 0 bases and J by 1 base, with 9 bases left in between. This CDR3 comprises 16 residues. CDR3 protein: CASSQSHRLNTGELFF. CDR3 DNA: TGCGCCAGCAGTCAATCCCACAGACTGAACACCGGGGAGCTGTTTTTT.

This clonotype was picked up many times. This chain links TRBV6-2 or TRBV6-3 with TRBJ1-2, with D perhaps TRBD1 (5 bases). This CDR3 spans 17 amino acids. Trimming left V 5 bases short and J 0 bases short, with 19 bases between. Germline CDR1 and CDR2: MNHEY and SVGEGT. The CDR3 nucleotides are TGTGCCAGCAGTCACGACAGATCCCTTGGAACTAACTATGGCTACACCTTC. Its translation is CASSHDRSLGTNYGYTF.

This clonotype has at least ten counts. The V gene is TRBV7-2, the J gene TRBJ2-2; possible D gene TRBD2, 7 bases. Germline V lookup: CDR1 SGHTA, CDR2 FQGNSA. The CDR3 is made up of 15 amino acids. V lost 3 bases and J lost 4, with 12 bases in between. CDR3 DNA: TGTGCCAGCAGCTTTAAGGGGGGGAGCACCGGGGAGCTGTTTTTT. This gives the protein CASSFKGGSTGELFF.

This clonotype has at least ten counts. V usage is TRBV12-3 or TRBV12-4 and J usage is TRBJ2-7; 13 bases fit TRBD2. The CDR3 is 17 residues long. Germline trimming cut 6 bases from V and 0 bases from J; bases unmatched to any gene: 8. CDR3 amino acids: CASRKGTSGVSSYEQYF. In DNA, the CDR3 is TGTGCCAGCAGGAAAGGGACTAGCGGGGTAAGCTCCTACGAGCAGTACTTC.

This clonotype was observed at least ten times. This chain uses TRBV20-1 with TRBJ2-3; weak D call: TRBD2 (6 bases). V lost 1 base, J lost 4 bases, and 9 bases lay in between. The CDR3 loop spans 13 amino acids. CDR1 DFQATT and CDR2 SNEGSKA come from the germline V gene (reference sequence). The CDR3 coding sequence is TGCAGTGCTAGAGTCTGGGAGGCAGATACGCAGTATTTT. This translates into CSARVWEADTQYF.

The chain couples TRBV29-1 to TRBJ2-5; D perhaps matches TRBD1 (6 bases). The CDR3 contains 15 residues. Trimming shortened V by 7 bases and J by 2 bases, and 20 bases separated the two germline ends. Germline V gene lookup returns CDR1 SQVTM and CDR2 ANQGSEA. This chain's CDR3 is CSAPALGALQETQYF. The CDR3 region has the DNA TGCAGCGCCCCCGCTCTGGGGGCTTTGCAAGAGACCCAGTACTTC.

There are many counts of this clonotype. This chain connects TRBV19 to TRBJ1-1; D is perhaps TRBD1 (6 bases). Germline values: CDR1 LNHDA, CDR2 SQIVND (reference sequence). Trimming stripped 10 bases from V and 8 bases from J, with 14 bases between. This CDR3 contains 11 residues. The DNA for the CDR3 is TGTGCCACTCATCCCGGGACAGAAGCTTTCTTT. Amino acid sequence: CATHPGTEAFF.

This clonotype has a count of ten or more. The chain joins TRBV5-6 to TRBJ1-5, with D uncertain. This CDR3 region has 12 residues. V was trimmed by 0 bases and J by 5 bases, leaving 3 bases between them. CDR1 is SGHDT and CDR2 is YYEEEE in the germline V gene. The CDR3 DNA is TGTGCCAGCAGCTTGGTCGATCAGCCCCAGCATTTT. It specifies CASSLVDQPQHF.

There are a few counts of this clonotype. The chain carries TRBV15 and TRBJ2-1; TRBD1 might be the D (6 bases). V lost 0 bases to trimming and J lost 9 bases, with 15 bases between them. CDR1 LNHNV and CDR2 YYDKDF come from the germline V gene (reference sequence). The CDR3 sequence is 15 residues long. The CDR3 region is CATSREGTSRGEQFF. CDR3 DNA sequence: TGTGCCACCAGCAGAGAAGGGACCAGCAGGGGTGAGCAGTTCTTC.

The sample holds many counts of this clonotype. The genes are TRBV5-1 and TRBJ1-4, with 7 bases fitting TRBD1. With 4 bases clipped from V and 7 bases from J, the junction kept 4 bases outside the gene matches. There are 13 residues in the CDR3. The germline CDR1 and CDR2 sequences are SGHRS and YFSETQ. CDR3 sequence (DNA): TGCGCCAGCAGCGCTGACAGGGCTGAAAAACTGTTTTTT. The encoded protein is CASSADRAEKLFF. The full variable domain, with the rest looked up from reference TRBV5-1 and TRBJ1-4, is KAGVTQTPRYLIKTRGQQVTLSCSPISGHRSVSWYQQTPGQGLQFLFEYFSETQRNKGNFPGRFSGRQFSNSRSEMNVSTLELGDSALYLCASSADRAEKLFFGSGTQLSVL.

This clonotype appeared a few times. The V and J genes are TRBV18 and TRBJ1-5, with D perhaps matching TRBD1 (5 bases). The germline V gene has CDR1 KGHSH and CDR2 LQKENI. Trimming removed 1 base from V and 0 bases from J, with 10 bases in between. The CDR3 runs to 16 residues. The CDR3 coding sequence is TGTGCCAGCTCACCACGGAAAGGGGATAGCAATCAGCCCCAGCATTTT. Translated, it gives CASSPRKGDSNQPQHF.

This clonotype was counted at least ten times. CDR3 sequence reads: CASRAQGGSEAFF. DNA for the CDR3: TGTGCCAGCAGGGCCCAGGGAGGGTCTGAAGCTTTCTTT. The V call is TRBV7-3, the J call TRBJ1-1; D perhaps matches TRBD1 (5 bases). CDR1 SGHTA and CDR2 FQGTGA come from the germline V gene. There are 13 residues in the CDR3. V lost 6 bases and J 6 bases, leaving 14 bases between the germline ends.

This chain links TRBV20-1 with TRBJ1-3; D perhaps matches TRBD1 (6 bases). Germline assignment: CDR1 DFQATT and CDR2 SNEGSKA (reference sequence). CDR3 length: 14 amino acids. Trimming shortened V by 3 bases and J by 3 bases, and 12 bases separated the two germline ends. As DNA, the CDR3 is TGCAGTGCTAGTTTGGGGGGCTTTGGAAACACCATATATTTT. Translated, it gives CSASLGGFGNTIYF.

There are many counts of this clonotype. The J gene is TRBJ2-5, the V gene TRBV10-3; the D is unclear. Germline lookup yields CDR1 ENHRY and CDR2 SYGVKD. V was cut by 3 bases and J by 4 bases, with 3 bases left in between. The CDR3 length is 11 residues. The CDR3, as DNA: TGTGCCATCAGTGACTTAGAGACCCAGTACTTC. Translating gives CAISDLETQYF.

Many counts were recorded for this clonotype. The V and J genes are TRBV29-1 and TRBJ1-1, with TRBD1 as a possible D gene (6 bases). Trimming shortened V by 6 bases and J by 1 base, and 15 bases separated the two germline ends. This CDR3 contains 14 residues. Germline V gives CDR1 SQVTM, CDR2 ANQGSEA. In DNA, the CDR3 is TGCAGCGTCTCAAGGGGGGGCTCGAACACTGAAGCTTTCTTT. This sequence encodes CSVSRGGSNTEAFF.

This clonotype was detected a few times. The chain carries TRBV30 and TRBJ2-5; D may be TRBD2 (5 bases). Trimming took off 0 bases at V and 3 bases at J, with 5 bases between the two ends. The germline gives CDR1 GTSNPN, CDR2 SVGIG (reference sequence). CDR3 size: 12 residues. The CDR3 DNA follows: TGTGCCTGGAGTGTAGCGGAAGAGACCCAGTACTTC. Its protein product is CAWSVAEETQYF.

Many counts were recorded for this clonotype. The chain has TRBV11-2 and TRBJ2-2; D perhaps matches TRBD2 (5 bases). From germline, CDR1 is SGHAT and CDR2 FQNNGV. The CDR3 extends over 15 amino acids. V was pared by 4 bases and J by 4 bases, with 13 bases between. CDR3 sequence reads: CASSSPVGVTGELFF. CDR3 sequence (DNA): TGTGCCAGCAGCTCCCCCGTCGGGGTCACCGGGGAGCTGTTTTTT.

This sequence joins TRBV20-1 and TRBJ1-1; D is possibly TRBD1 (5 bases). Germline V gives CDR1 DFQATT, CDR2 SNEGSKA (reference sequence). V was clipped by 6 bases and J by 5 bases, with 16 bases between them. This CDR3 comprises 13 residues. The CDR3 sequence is CSASGPPGTEAFF. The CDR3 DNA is TGCAGTGCCTCAGGGCCCCCGGGGACTGAAGCTTTCTTT.